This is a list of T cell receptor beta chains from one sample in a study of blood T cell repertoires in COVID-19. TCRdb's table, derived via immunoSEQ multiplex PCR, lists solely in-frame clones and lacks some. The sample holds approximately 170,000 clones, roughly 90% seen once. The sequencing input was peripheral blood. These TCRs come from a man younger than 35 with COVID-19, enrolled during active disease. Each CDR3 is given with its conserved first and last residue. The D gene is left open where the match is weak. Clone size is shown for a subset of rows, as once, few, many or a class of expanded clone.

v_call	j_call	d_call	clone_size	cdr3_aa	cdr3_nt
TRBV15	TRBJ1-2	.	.	CATSRDRGRTNYGYTF	TGTGCCACCAGCAGAGATAGGGGCAGAACTAACTATGGCTACACCTTC
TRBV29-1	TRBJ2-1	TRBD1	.	CSVQGVLANEQFF	TGCAGCGTTCAGGGGGTTCTGGCCAATGAGCAGTTCTTC
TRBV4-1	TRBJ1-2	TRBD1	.	CASSQPDRVYGYTF	TGCGCCAGCAGCCAACCAGACAGGGTTTATGGCTACACCTTC
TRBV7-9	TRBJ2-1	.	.	CASSSTGAREQFF	TGTGCCAGCAGCTCAACGGGAGCGCGGGAGCAGTTCTTC
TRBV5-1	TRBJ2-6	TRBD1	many	CASSWTGGGGANVLTF	TGCGCCAGCAGCTGGACAGGGGGCGGCGGGGCCAACGTCCTGACTTTC
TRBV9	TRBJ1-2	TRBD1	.	CASSNDRVGDYGYTF	TGTGCCAGCAGCAACGACAGGGTCGGCGACTATGGCTACACCTTC
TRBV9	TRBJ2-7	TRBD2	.	CASSAGGGVYEQYF	TGTGCCAGCAGCGCCGGGGGAGGGGTCTACGAGCAGTACTTC
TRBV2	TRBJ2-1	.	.	CASSELRGIDEQFF	TGTGCCAGCAGTGAACTAAGGGGCATCGATGAGCAGTTCTTC
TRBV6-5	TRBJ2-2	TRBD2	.	CASSQSSGRGELFF	TGTGCCAGCAGTCAATCTAGCGGGAGGGGGGAGCTGTTTTTT
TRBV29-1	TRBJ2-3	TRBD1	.	CSAPQGALTDTQYF	TGCAGCGCCCCACAGGGGGCTTTGACAGATACGCAGTATTTT
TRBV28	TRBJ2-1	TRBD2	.	CASRPPGLAGGNEQFF	TGTGCCAGCAGGCCTCCGGGACTAGCGGGAGGGAATGAGCAGTTCTTC
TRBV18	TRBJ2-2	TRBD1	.	CASSPRDRGTNTGELFF	TGTGCCAGCTCACCAAGGGACAGGGGGACGAACACCGGGGAGCTGTTTTTT
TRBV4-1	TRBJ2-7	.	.	CASSPRVGEQYF	TGCGCCAGCAGCCCCAGGGTGGGCGAGCAGTACTTC
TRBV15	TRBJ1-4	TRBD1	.	CATSTDRGNEKLFF	TGTGCCACCAGCACCGACAGGGGGAATGAAAAACTGTTTTTT
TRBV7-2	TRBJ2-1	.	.	CASSPDYYNEQFF	TGTGCCAGCAGCCCAGACTACTACAATGAGCAGTTCTTC
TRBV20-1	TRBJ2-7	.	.	CSATSEYEQYF	TGCAGTGCTACATCCGAGTACGAGCAGTACTTC
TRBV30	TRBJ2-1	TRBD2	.	CALAGGPSEQFF	TGTGCCTTAGCGGGAGGGCCGAGTGAGCAGTTCTTC
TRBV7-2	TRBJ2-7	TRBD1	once	CASSLGTGLNEQYF	TGTGCCAGCAGCTTAGGGACAGGACTCAACGAGCAGTACTTC
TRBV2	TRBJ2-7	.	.	CASSPPGLPTYEQYF	TGTGCCAGCAGTCCCCCGGGACTGCCTACCTACGAGCAGTACTTC
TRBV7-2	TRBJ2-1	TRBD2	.	CASRTSGSAYNEQFF	TGTGCCAGCCGAACTAGCGGGAGCGCCTACAATGAGCAGTTCTTC
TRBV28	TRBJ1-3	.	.	CASRLEDSRDTIYF	TGTGCCAGCAGATTAGAGGACAGTCGGGACACCATATATTTT
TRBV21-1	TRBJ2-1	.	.	CASSKRPHLSSTEQFF	TGTGCCAGCAGCAAAAGGCCCCACCTTAGCAGTACGGAGCAGTTCTTC
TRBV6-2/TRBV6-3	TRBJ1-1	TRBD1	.	CASSSDRGATEAFF	TGTGCCAGCAGTTCGGACAGGGGGGCCACTGAAGCTTTCTTT
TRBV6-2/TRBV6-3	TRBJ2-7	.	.	CASSLQPGTPLWQYF	TGTGCCAGCAGTTTACAACCGGGGACACCATTATGGCAGTACTTC
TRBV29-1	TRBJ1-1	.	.	CSVHQTEAFF	TGCAGCGTTCACCAGACTGAAGCTTTCTTT
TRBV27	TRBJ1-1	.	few	CASRGGGGGTEAFF	TGTGCCAGCAGGGGTGGGGGGGGCGGAACTGAAGCTTTCTTT
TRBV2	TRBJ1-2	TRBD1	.	CASRRTGVGYTF	TGTGCCAGCAGACGGACAGGGGTTGGCTACACCTTC
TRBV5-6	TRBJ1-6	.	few	CASSLAGYNSPLHF	TGTGCCAGCAGCTTGGCGGGATATAATTCACCCCTCCACTTT
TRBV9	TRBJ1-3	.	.	CASSVEGGMPGNTIYF	TGTGCCAGCAGCGTGGAGGGAGGGATGCCTGGAAACACCATATATTTT
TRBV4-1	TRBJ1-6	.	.	CASSQDMAFYNSPLHF	TGCGCCAGCAGCCAAGATATGGCCTTTTATAATTCACCCCTCCACTTT
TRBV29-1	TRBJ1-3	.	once	CSVADTYLSGNTIYF	TGCAGCGTCGCCGACACTTACCTCTCTGGAAACACCATATATTTT
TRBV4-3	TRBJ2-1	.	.	CASSPDRIDEQFF	TGCGCCAGCAGCCCCGACAGGATCGATGAGCAGTTCTTC
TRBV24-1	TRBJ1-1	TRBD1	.	CATSDPRQGNSEAFF	TGTGCCACCAGTGACCCAAGACAGGGAAACTCTGAAGCTTTCTTT
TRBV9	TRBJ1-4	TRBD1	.	CASSASDIRGGSNEKLFF	TGTGCCAGCAGCGCCAGCGATATAAGAGGGGGCTCTAATGAAAAACTGTTTTTT
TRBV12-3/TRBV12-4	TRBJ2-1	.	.	CASSLSGIEQFF	TGTGCCAGCAGTTTATCAGGCATTGAGCAGTTCTTC
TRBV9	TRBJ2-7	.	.	CASSDGGNRYEQYF	TGTGCCAGCAGCGACGGCGGAAACCGATACGAGCAGTACTTC
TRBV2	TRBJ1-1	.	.	CASRILQQGNTEAFF	TGTGCCAGCAGGATCCTTCAACAGGGGAACACTGAAGCTTTCTTT
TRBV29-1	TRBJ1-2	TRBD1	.	CSVRPGTAYGYTF	TGCAGCGTTCGCCCCGGGACAGCCTATGGCTACACCTTC
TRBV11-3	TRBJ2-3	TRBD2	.	CASSSSGTSSTDTQYF	TGTGCCAGCAGCTCCAGCGGGACTTCTAGCACAGATACGCAGTATTTT
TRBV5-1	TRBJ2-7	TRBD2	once	CASSPLSGRKNEQYF	TGCGCCAGCAGCCCCCTGAGCGGGAGAAAGAACGAGCAGTACTTC
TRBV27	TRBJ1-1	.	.	CASSLNTGWMNTEAFF	TGTGCCAGCAGTTTAAATACAGGGTGGATGAACACTGAAGCTTTCTTT
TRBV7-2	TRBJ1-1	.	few	CASSLEAGRDSEAFF	TGTGCCAGCAGCTTAGAAGCAGGGCGGGACTCTGAAGCTTTCTTT
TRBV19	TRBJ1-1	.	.	CASSIRDNLWGEAFF	TGTGCCAGTAGTATCCGGGACAACCTGTGGGGTGAAGCTTTCTTT
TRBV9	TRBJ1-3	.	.	CASSVLSGNTIYF	TGTGCCAGCAGCGTACTCTCTGGAAACACCATATATTTT
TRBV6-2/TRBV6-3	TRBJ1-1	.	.	CASSSAGMRTEAFF	TGTGCCAGCAGTTCCGCGGGAATGAGGACTGAAGCTTTCTTT
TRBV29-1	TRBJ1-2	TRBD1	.	CSVEEGQGRNYGYTF	TGCAGCGTTGAAGAGGGACAGGGGAGAAACTATGGCTACACCTTC
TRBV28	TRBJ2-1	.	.	CASSSFLTLSDEQFF	TGTGCCAGCAGTTCCTTTCTGACCTTGAGCGATGAGCAGTTCTTC
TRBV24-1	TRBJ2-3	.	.	CATSVTDTQYF	TGTGCCACCAGTGTAACAGATACGCAGTATTTT
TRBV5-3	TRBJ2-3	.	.	CARSVGRWGQQSTDTQYF	TGTGCCAGAAGCGTAGGTCGGTGGGGGCAGCAGAGCACAGATACGCAGTATTTT
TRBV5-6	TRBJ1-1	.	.	CASSPFFSLEGGTEAFF	TGTGCCAGCAGCCCATTTTTCTCCTTAGAGGGAGGCACTGAAGCTTTCTTT
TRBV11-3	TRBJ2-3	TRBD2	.	CASSLGASGRHDTQYF	TGTGCCAGCAGCTTAGGGGCTAGCGGGAGACATGATACGCAGTATTTT
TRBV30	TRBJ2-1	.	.	CAWMRNEQFF	TGTGCCTGGATGCGGAATGAGCAGTTCTTC
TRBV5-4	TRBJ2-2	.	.	CASSGGGWNGELFF	TGTGCCAGCAGCGGAGGGGGCTGGAACGGGGAGCTGTTTTTT
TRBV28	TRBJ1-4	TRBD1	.	CASSWDRDGEKLLF	TGTGCCAGCAGTTGGGACAGGGATGGGGAAAAACTGCTTTTT
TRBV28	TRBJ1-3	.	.	CASRTRPYYSSGNTIYF	TGTGCCAGCCGTACAAGGCCTTATTACAGCTCTGGAAACACCATATATTTT
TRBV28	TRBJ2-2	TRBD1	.	CASSFELTGGGGTGELFF	TGTGCCAGCAGTTTTGAACTCACAGGGGGCGGAGGGACCGGGGAGCTGTTTTTT
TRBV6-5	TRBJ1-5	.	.	CASSTRVSNQPQHF	TGTGCCAGCAGTACCCGCGTCAGCAATCAGCCCCAGCATTTT
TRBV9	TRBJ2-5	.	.	CASSGTSETQYF	TGTGCCAGCAGCGGAACTTCAGAGACCCAGTACTTC